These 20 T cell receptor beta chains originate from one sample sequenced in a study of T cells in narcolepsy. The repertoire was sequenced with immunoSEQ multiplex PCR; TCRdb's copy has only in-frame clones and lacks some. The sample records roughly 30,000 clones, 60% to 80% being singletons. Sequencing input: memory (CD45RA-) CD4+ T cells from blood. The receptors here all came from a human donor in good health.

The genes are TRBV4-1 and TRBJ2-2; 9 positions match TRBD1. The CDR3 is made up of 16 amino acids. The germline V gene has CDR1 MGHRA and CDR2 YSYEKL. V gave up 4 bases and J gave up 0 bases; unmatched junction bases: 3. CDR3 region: CASSPGDRANTGELFF. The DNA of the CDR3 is TGCGCCAGCAGCCCAGGGGACAGGGCGAACACCGGGGAGCTGTTTTTT.

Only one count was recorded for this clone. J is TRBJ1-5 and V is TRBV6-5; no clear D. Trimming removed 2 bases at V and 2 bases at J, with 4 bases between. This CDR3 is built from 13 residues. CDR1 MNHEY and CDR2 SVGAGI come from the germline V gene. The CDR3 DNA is TGTGCCAGCAGTTACGATGGCAATCAGCCCCAGCATTTT. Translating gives CASSYDGNQPQHF.

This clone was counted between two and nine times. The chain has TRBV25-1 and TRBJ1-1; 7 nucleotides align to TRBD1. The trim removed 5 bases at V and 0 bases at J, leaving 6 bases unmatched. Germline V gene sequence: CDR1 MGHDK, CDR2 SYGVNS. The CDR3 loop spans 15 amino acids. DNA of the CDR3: TGTGCCAGCAGTCAGAGGGGGCGCATGAACACTGAAGCTTTCTTT. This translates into CASSQRGRMNTEAFF.

The CDR3 sequence: CASSFAADTEAFF. CDR3 nucleotides: TGTGCCAGCAGCTTCGCGGCCGACACTGAAGCTTTCTTT. This rearrangement joins TRBV7-3 to TRBJ1-1; D uncertain. The CDR3 is made up of 13 amino acids. Germline values: CDR1 SGHTA, CDR2 FQGTGA. Trimming removed 3 bases from V and 3 bases from J, with 8 bases in between.

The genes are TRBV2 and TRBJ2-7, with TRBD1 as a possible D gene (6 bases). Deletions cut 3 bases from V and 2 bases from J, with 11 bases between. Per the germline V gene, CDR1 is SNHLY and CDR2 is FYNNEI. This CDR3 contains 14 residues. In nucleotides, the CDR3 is TGTGCCAGCAGTGAGAGGCAGGGGACCTACGAGCAGTACTTC. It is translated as CASSERQGTYEQYF.

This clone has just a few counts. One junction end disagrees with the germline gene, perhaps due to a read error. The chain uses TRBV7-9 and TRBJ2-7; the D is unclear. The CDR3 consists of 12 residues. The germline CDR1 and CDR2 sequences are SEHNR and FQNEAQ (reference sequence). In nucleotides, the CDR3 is TGTGCCAGCAGCTTAGATCTGATCGGGCCAAACTTC. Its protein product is CASSLDLIGPNF.

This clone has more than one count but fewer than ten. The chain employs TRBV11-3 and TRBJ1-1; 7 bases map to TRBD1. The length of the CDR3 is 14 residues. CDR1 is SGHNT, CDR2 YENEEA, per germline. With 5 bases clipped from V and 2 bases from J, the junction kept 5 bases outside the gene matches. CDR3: CASSRQGPNTEAFF. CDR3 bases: TGTGCCAGCAGCCGACAGGGCCCCAACACTGAAGCTTTCTTT.

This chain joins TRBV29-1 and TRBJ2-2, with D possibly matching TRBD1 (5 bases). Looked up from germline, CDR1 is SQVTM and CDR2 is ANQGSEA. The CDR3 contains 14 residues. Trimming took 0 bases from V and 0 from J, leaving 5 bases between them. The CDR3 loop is CSVEDRANTGELFF. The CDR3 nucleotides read TGCAGCGTTGAAGACAGGGCGAACACCGGGGAGCTGTTTTTT.

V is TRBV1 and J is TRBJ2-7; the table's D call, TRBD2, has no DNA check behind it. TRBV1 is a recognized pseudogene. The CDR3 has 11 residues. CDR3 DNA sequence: TGCACCAGCAGCACTATCCACGAGCAGTACTTC. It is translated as CTSSTIHEQYF.

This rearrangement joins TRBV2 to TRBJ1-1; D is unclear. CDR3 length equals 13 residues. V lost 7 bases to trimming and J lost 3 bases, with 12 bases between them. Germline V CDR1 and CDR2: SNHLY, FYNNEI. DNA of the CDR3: TGTGCCAGCAACCCACTGGGGTACACTGAAGCTTTCTTT. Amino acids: CASNPLGYTEAFF.

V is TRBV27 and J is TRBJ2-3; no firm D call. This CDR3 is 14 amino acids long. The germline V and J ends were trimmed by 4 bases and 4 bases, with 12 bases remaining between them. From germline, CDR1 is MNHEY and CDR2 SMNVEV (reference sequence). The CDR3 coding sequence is TGTGCCAGCAGTTCAACCACCATGGCAGATACGCAGTATTTT. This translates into CASSSTTMADTQYF.

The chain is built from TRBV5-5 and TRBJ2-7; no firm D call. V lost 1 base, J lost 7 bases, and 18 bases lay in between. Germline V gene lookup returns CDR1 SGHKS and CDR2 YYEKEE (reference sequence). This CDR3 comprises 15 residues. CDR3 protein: CASSLSVVIQQEQYF. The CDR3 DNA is TGTGCCAGCAGCTTGTCAGTAGTCATCCAGCAAGAGCAGTACTTC.

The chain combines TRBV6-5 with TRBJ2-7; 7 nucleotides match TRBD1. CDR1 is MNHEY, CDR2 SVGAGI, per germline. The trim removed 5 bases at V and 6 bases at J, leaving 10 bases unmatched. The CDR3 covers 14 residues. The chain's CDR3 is CASSKDRRSLEQYF. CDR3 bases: TGTGCCAGCAGTAAGGACAGGAGATCTCTCGAGCAGTACTTC.

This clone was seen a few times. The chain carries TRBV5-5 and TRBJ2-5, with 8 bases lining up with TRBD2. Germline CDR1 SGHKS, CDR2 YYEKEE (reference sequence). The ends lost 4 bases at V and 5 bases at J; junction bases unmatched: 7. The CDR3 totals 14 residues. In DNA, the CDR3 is TGTGCCAGCAGCACGGGATCTAGCGGGGAGACCCAGTACTTC. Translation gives CASSTGSSGETQYF. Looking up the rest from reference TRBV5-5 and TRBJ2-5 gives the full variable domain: DAGVTQSPTHLIKTRGQQVTLRCSPISGHKSVSWYQQVLGQGPQFIFQYYEKEERGRGNFPDRFSARQFPNYSSELNVNALLLGDSALYLCASSTGSSGETQYFGPGTRLLVL.

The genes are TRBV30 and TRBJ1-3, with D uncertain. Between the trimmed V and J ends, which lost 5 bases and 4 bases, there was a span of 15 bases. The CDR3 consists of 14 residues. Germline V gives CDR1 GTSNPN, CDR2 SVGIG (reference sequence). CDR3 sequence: CAWGTAEKGNTIYF. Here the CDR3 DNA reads TGTGCCTGGGGAACCGCTGAGAAAGGAAACACCATATATTTT. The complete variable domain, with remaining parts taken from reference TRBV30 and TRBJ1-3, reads SQTIHQWPATLVQPVGSPLSLECTVEGTSNPNLYWYRQAAGRGLQLLFYSVGIGQISSEVPQNLSASRPQDRQFILSSKKLLLSDSGFYLCAWGTAEKGNTIYFGEGSWLTVV.

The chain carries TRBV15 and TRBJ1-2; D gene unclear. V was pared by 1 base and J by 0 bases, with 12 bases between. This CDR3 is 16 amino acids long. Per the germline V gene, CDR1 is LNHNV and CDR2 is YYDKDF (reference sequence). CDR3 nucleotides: TGTGCCACCAGCAGAGTTACGGGCCGAGCTAACTATGGCTACACCTTC. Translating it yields CATSRVTGRANYGYTF.

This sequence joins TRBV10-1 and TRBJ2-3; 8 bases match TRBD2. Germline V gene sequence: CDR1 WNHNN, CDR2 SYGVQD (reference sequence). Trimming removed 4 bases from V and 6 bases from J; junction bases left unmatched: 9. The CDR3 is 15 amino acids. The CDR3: CASSGKRERGDTQYF. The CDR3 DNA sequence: TGCGCCAGCAGTGGAAAACGGGAGCGGGGGGATACGCAGTATTTT.

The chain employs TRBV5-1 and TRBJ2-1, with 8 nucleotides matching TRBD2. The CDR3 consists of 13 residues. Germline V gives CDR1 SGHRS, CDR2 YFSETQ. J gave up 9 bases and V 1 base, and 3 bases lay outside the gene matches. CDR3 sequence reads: CASSLREGTEQFF. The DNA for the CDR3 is TGCGCCAGCAGCTTGCGGGAGGGCACTGAGCAGTTCTTC.

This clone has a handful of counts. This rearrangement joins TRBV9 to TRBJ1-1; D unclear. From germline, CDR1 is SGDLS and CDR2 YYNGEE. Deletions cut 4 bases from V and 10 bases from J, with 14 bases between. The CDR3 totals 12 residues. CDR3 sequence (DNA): TGTGCCAGCAGCAGTCTGACCTCTGGAGCTTTCTTT. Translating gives CASSSLTSGAFF.

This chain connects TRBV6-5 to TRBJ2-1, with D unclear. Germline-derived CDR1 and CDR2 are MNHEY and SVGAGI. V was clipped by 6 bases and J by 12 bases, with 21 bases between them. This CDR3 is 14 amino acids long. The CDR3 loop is CASSPLRRSVGQFF. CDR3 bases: TGTGCCAGCAGCCCGCTACGCCGAAGTGTCGGGCAGTTCTTC.